This is a list of T cell receptor beta chains from one sample in a study of CD8+ T cells in alopecia areata. Repertoires were generated with immunoSEQ multiplex PCR, while TCRdb's copy carries only in-frame clones and drops some. The sample holds some 88,000 clones; about 44% are singletons and the top ten take roughly 18%. The sequencing used CD8+ T cells sorted from blood, collected at week 24, from a patient treated with tofacitinib. These receptor sequences come from a human donor with alopecia areata. Each CDR3 is given with its conserved first and last residue. D genes are given only for firm matches. Clone sizes are given selectively: once, few, many, or a class where the clone is expanded.

TRBV5-1	NA	TRBJ2-7	NA	CASSLDAGTVILGQYF	TGCGCCAGCAGCTTGGACGCCGGGACGGTTATCCTCGGGCAGTACTTC
TRBV6-1	NA	TRBJ1-3	NA	CASSDGISGNTIYF	TGTGCCTCCTCGGACGGGATCTCTGGAAACACCATATATTTT
TRBV9	few	TRBJ1-1	TRBD1	CASSALQGRNTEAFF	TGTGCCAGCAGCGCCCTACAGGGGAGGAACACTGAAGCTTTCTTT
TRBV29-1	few	TRBJ2-5	NA	CSAEDRRQETQYF	TGCAGCGCCGAAGACAGGCGGCAAGAGACCCAGTACTTC
TRBV9	NA	TRBJ1-4	NA	CASSAPGDGATNEKLFF	TGTGCCAGCAGCGCCCCGGGGGACGGAGCAACTAATGAAAAACTGTTTTTT
TRBV6-1	NA	TRBJ2-1	NA	CASSDSRDLVTKFF	TGTGCCAGCAGTGACTCAAGAGACCTAGTAACCAAGTTCTTC
TRBV7-9	NA	TRBJ1-2	TRBD1	CASSDYEGGAGYGYTF	TGTGCCAGCAGCGACTATGAAGGGGGCGCGGGCTATGGCTACACCTTC
TRBV11-1	NA	TRBJ2-5	NA	CASSLTSGTSRETQYF	TGTGCCAGCAGCTTAACCTCCGGGACCAGCCGGGAGACCCAGTACTTC
TRBV5-4	NA	TRBJ2-1	NA	CASTNSYNEQFF	TGTGCCAGCACCAACTCCTACAATGAGCAGTTCTTC
TRBV7-9	NA	TRBJ1-2	NA	CASSSDGLNGYTF	TGTGCCAGCAGCTCCGATGGACTCAACGGCTACACCTTC
TRBV11-3	few	TRBJ2-1	NA	CASSLDGSQGDEQFF	TGTGCCAGCAGCTTAGATGGGAGCCAGGGCGATGAGCAGTTCTTC
TRBV4-3	NA	TRBJ2-3	NA	CASSQGQRDTQYF	TGCGCCAGCAGCCAAGGACAGAGAGATACGCAGTATTTT
TRBV4-1	NA	TRBJ2-1	NA	CASSQKLGTSIYNEQFF	TGCGCCAGCAGCCAAAAATTGGGGACTTCTATCTACAATGAGCAGTTCTTC
TRBV2	NA	TRBJ2-5	NA	CASGGETQYF	TGTGCCAGCGGAGGAGAGACCCAGTACTTC
TRBV4-1	NA	TRBJ2-2	TRBD1	CASSQAGTGNTGELFF	TGCGCCAGCAGCCAAGCCGGGACAGGGAACACCGGGGAGCTGTTTTTT
TRBV6-5	NA	TRBJ2-5	TRBD2	CASRGVGRETQYF	TGTGCCAGCCGGGGGGTAGGGAGAGAGACCCAGTACTTC
TRBV4-2	NA	TRBJ2-7	NA	CASSYLRDEQYF	TGTGCCAGCAGTTACCTCAGGGACGAGCAGTACTTC
TRBV27	once	TRBJ2-7	TRBD2	CASSPGTSGRNEQYF	TGTGCCAGCAGTCCCGGGACTAGCGGGAGGAACGAGCAGTACTTC
TRBV2	few	TRBJ1-5	NA	CASSGVGSNQPQHF	TGTGCCAGCAGTGGAGTCGGGAGCAATCAGCCCCAGCATTTT
TRBV7-9	NA	TRBJ2-3	TRBD2	CASSLSGSSTDTQYF	TGTGCCAGCAGCCTTAGCGGGAGTTCAACAGATACGCAGTATTTT
TRBV4-2	NA	TRBJ1-5	NA	CASSLGTWNQPQHF	TGTGCCAGCAGCCTTGGGACGTGGAATCAGCCCCAGCATTTT
TRBV25-1	NA	TRBJ2-1	NA	CASSGAQGRVYNEQFF	TGTGCCAGCAGTGGCGCACAGGGAAGGGTTTACAATGAGCAGTTCTTC
TRBV5-1	NA	TRBJ1-5	NA	CASSLEAGNQPQHF	TGCGCCAGCAGCTTGGAGGCAGGGAATCAGCCCCAGCATTTT
TRBV7-8	few	TRBJ2-1	TRBD2	CASIPGTRSLDEQFF	TGTGCCAGCATCCCGGGGACTAGGAGTCTCGATGAGCAGTTCTTC
TRBV7-8	NA	TRBJ2-1	TRBD2	CASTTQAGGFNEQFF	TGTGCCAGCACCACCCAAGCGGGAGGCTTCAATGAGCAGTTCTTC
TRBV4-2	NA	TRBJ2-2	TRBD1	CASSQSTGATGELFF	TGTGCCAGCAGCCAATCTACAGGGGCCACCGGGGAGCTGTTTTTT
TRBV6-1	few	TRBJ2-6	NA	CACRVLESGANVLTF	TGTGCCTGCAGGGTACTCGAGTCTGGGGCCAACGTCCTGACTTTC
TRBV11-2	few	TRBJ2-1	NA	CASSWGVATVEQFF	TGTGCCAGCAGTTGGGGGGTGGCAACAGTTGAGCAGTTCTTC
TRBV5-6	NA	TRBJ2-7	NA	CASSWGSGEQYF	TGTGCCAGCAGCTGGGGGTCCGGGGAGCAGTACTTC
TRBV5-1	NA	TRBJ1-1	TRBD1	CASSLGTAPEAFF	TGCGCCAGCAGCCTCGGGACAGCTCCCGAAGCTTTCTTT
TRBV2	NA	TRBJ2-5	NA	CASSEFLAGQETQYF	TGTGCCAGCAGTGAATTTCTCGCGGGCCAAGAGACCCAGTACTTC
TRBV18	NA	TRBJ2-7	NA	CASSGPFGDRGTANYEQYF	TGTGCCAGCTCTGGGCCCTTTGGGGACCGGGGGACCGCAAATTACGAGCAGTACTTC
TRBV29-1	NA	TRBJ2-3	NA	CSIALPDTQYF	TGCAGCATAGCCTTACCTGATACGCAGTATTTT
TRBV25-1	NA	TRBJ1-4	TRBD1	CASSVGTEHEKLFF	TGTGCCAGCAGTGTGGGGACAGAGCATGAAAAACTGTTTTTT
TRBV29-1	once	TRBJ2-5	NA	CSVIGHGQETQYF	TGCAGCGTAATAGGACATGGCCAAGAGACCCAGTACTTC
TRBV25-1	few	TRBJ1-2	NA	CASTSGYYGYTF	TGTGCCAGCACCTCAGGGTACTATGGCTACACCTTC
TRBV7-9	NA	TRBJ2-7	NA	CASSGPKYEQYF	TGTGCCAGCAGCGGCCCCAAGTACGAGCAGTACTTC
TRBV7-9	NA	TRBJ1-2	NA	CASSWGLKGYGYTF	TGTGCCAGCAGCTGGGGCCTCAAGGGCTATGGCTACACCTTC
TRBV5-1	NA	TRBJ2-7	NA	CASSPSDGSYEQYF	TGCGCCAGCAGCCCCTCGGACGGGTCCTACGAGCAGTACTTC
TRBV2	NA	TRBJ1-2	TRBD1	CASSAGTGGFGYTF	TGTGCCAGCAGTGCCGGGACAGGGGGTTTTGGCTACACCTTC
TRBV10-3	few	TRBJ2-3	TRBD2	CAISEWSGRPPPPPPSTDTQYF	TGTGCCATCAGTGAGTGGAGCGGGAGGCCACCCCCTCCACCACCTAGCACAGATACGCAGTATTTT
TRBV11-2	NA	TRBJ2-3	TRBD2	CASSLMSFSGNPNTDTQYF	TGTGCCAGCAGCTTAATGTCTTTTAGCGGGAACCCCAACACAGATACGCAGTATTTT
TRBV5-1	NA	TRBJ2-4	TRBD2	CASSTTSGKAKNIQYF	TGCGCCAGCAGCACCACTAGCGGGAAGGCCAAAAACATTCAGTACTTC
TRBV2	few	TRBJ1-2	NA	CASTPGGYGYTF	TGTGCCAGCACGCCGGGGGGCTATGGCTACACCTTC
TRBV5-1	NA	TRBJ1-1	TRBD1	CASSPRQGLDSEAFF	TGCGCCAGCAGCCCTAGACAGGGGTTGGACTCTGAAGCTTTCTTT
TRBV29-1	NA	TRBJ1-5	NA	CSVSPGLHQPQHF	TGCAGCGTGAGCCCAGGGTTGCATCAGCCCCAGCATTTT
TRBV7-9	few	TRBJ2-2	NA	CASSSQPPRHTGELFF	TGTGCCAGCAGCTCCCAGCCGCCGCGACACACCGGGGAGCTGTTTTTT
TRBV5-1	few	TRBJ2-7	TRBD1	CASSPETGAVGSYEQYF	TGCGCCAGCAGCCCAGAGACAGGGGCCGTAGGTTCCTACGAGCAGTACTTC